The present T cell receptor (beta chain) was sequenced within a study of T-cell reconstitution after alpha-beta-depleted transplantation in children. This clonotype was detected a few times. Its antigen is as yet unknown. General study points: Fresh T-cell production supplied most of the T-cell counts and diversity seen one year after transplant.

Losses at the gene ends were 1 base for V and 6 bases for J; bases not matched to a gene: 14. CDR1 MNHEY and CDR2 SVGEGT come from the germline V gene. This CDR3 is built from 18 residues. For TCRbeta, the library was prepared with unique molecular identifiers. TCRdb re-called the PCR reads through MiXCR, storing one row per CDR3 protein. The sample records about 640,000 distinct CDR3 sequences, under 15% being singletons. This sequence joins TRBV6-2 or TRBV6-3 and TRBJ2-1; the match to TRBD2 covers 8 bases. This sample comprised PBMCs, mostly from graft donor cells, obtained 360 days after TCRalphabeta/CD19-depleted stem cell transplant. The source is a male patient aged 10-17 years who had a stem cell transplant for acute myeloid leukemia, so the T cells may come from the graft donor. The CDR3 nucleotides are TGTGCCAGCAGTTACTTAGCGGGAAGCGGGCTCAGGGGCAATGAGCAGTTCTTC. Translating it yields CASSYLAGSGLRGNEQFF.